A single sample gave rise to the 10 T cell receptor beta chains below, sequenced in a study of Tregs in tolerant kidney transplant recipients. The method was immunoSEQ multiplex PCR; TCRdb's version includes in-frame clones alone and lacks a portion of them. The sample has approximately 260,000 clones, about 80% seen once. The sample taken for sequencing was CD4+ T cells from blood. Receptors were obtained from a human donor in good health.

The CDR3 reads CASTTPLRGVGYTF. CDR3 bases: TGTGCCAGTACCACCCCTCTCCGAGGGGTTGGCTACACCTTC. The chain joins TRBV19 to TRBJ1-2; perhaps TRBD1 as D (5 bases). Trimming shortened V by 7 bases and J by 7 bases, and 19 bases separated the two germline ends. The germline V gene has CDR1 LNHDA and CDR2 SQIVND (reference sequence). The CDR3 spans 14 residues.

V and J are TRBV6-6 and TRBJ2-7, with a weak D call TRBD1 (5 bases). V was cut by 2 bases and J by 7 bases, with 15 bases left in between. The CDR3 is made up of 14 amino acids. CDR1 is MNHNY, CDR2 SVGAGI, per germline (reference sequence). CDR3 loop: CASSYGAQLLEQYF. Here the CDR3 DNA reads TGTGCCAGCAGTTACGGGGCCCAGCTTCTGGAGCAGTACTTC.

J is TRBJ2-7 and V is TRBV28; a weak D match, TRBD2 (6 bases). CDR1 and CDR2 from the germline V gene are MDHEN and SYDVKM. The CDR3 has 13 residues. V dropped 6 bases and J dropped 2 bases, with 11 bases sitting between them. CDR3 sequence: CASRRRGAYEQYF. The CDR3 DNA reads TGTGCCAGCAGACGGAGGGGAGCCTACGAGCAGTACTTC.

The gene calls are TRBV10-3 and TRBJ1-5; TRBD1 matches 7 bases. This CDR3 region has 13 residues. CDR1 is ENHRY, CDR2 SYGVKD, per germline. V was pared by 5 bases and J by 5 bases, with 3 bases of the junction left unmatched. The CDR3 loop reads CAISRDSHQPQHF. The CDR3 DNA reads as TGTGCCATCAGTCGGGACAGTCATCAGCCCCAGCATTTT.

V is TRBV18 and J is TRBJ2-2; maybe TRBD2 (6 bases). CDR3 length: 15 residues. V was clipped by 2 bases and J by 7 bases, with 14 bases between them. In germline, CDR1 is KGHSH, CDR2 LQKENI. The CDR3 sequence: CASSPERLVSGELFF. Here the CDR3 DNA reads TGTGCCAGCTCACCAGAGAGACTAGTGAGCGGGGAGCTGTTTTTT.

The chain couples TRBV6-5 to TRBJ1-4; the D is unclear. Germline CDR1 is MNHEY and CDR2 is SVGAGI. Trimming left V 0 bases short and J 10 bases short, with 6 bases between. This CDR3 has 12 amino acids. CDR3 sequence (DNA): TGTGCCAGCAGTTACTCGAGTGGAAAACTGTTTTTT. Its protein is CASSYSSGKLFF.

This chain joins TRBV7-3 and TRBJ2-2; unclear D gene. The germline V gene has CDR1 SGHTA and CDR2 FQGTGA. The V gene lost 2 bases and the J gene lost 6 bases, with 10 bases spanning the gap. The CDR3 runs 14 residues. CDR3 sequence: CASSLGQSAGELFF. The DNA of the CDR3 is TGTGCCAGCAGCTTAGGGCAGAGCGCCGGGGAGCTGTTTTTT.

The DNA for the CDR3 is TGTGCCAGCAGTCTCAGGAGGTATGGCTACACCTTC. This codes for CASSLRRYGYTF. The chain combines TRBV6-1 with TRBJ1-2; D unresolved. The CDR3 has 12 residues. V lost 5 bases and J lost 5, with 9 bases in between. Germline V gene lookup returns CDR1 MNHNS and CDR2 SASEGT.

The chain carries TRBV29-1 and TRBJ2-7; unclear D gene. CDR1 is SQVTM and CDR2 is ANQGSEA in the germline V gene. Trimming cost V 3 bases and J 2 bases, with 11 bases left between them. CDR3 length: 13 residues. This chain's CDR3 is CSVEEWPAYEQYF. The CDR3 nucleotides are TGCAGCGTTGAGGAATGGCCAGCCTACGAGCAGTACTTC.

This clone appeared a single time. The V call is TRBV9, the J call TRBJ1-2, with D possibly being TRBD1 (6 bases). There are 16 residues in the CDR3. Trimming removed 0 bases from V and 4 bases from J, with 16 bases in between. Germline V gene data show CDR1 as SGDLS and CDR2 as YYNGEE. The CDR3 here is CASSVGSPGAGYGYTF. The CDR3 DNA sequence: TGTGCCAGCAGCGTAGGTAGCCCGGGGGCTGGCTATGGCTACACCTTC.